These 9 T cell receptor beta chains were sequenced from one sample in a study of CD8+CD57+ T cells in acquired aplastic anemia. Patients picked for sequencing had shown CD8+CD57+ cell expansion detected by flow cytometry. Template material for TCR beta VDJ and CDR3 profiling consisted of genomic DNA. TCRdb re-derived calls from the reads in MiXCR, one entry per CDR3 protein. Among fewer than 300,000 distinct CDR3 sequences listed, 65% to 90% were seen once. Specimen: sorted CD4+, CD8+, or CD8+CD57+ T cells (not recorded which) from PBMCs. These receptors were collected from a human donor with aplastic anemia.

The chain carries TRBV5-6 and TRBJ2-7, with D perhaps TRBD2 (7 bases). The CDR3 covers 15 residues. Germline assignment: CDR1 SGHDT and CDR2 YYEEEE. Trimming removed 0 bases from V and 2 bases from J, with 12 bases in between. CDR3 sequence (DNA): TGTGCCAGCAGCTTGGAGAGGGGGGGGCCCTACGAGCAGTACGTC. Translated: CASSLERGGPYEQYV.

The V and J genes are TRBV7-3 and TRBJ2-7; unclear D gene. Germline lookup yields CDR1 SGHTA and CDR2 FQGTGA. CDR3 length: 13 amino acids. The CDR3 here is CASQTQPASVEHV. The CDR3 DNA reads TGTGCCAGCCAGACACAGCCAGCCTCCGTTGAACACGTC.

The V gene is TRBV12-3 or TRBV12-4, the J gene TRBJ1-2, with 7 nucleotides matching TRBD1. V trimming: 8 bases; J trimming: 2 bases; junction bases outside the gene matches: 8. The CDR3 extends over 14 amino acids. The CDR3: CASSEAGGNYGYTF. The CDR3, as DNA: TGTGCCAGCTCCGAGGCAGGGGGAAACTATGGCTACACCTTC.

A remark on this clonotype: The conserved final phenylalanine or tryptophan is absent from the CDR3, which likely points to a read error. Because the CDR3's place on the DNA is in doubt, the DNA is left out and the CDR3 is given as listed by TCRdb. The chain couples TRBV24-1 to TRBJ2-1; the table's D call, TRBD1, has no DNA check behind it. Germline lookup yields CDR1 KGHDR and CDR2 SFDVKD. Termini included, the CDR3 measures 13 amino acids. The CDR3 spells CASRGGSGDEQWC.

About this clonotype itself: Here the CDR3 omits its conserved ending phenylalanine or tryptophan, so a read error is the likely source. The rearrangement uses TRBV2 and TRBJ1-2; a weak D match, TRBD1 (6 bases). The CDR3 length is 16 residues. Trimming pared 6 bases from V and 11 bases from J, leaving 28 bases between. Germline loops: CDR1 SNHLY, CDR2 FYNNEI. The CDR3 bases are TGTGCCAGCAGGGCCGGGGGCACGGGCACGCAGTATGTTTACACCTGC. It yields the protein CASRAGGTGTQYVYTC.

Concerning this clonotype itself: One end of the junction is discordant with germline, which a read error may explain. J is TRBJ2-5 and V is TRBV7-3; TRBD2 matches at 12 bases. The CDR3 sequence is 14 residues long. CDR1 and CDR2 (germline): SGHTA, FQGTGA. The CDR3 region is CASSPELAGGRENF. Here the CDR3 DNA reads TGTGCCAGCAGCCCTGAGCTAGCGGGGGGGCGCGAGAACTTC.

The chain has TRBV6-6 and TRBJ1-4; the match to TRBD1 covers 8 bases. The CDR3 totals 14 residues. The V and J ends lost 10 bases and 5 bases, in that order; junction bases with no gene match: 9. The V gene's germline CDR1 is MNHNY and CDR2 SVGAGI (reference sequence). The CDR3 here is CATSGTGSNEKLFF. Here the CDR3 DNA reads TGTGCCACAAGCGGGACAGGCTCAAATGAAAAACTGTTTTTT.

In nucleotides, the CDR3 is TGTGCCAGCAGCGTAGACAGAGGGGGGGGTGAAGCTTTCTTT. Translated: CASSVDRGGGEAFF. This rearrangement joins TRBV9 to TRBJ1-1; a weak D match, TRBD1 (6 bases). This CDR3 has 14 amino acids. The V gene lost 0 bases and the J gene lost 7 bases, with 13 bases spanning the gap. Germline CDR1 reads SGDLS; CDR2 reads YYNGEE.

About this clonotype itself: In this CDR3 the conserved last residue, phenylalanine or tryptophan, is missing, so a read error is likely. No DNA is shown, since the ends of the CDR3 on it are uncertain; the CDR3 is the one TCRdb lists. The chain links TRBV2 to TRBJ2-1; the D segment call TRBD1 is taken from the table without a DNA check. Both ends counted, the CDR3 spans 16 residues. Per the germline V gene, CDR1 is SNHLY and CDR2 is FYNNEI. The CDR3 region is CASGQGGGNGQDEQLG.